This TCR beta chain was identified during a study of graft-versus-host responses after intestinal transplantation. Study as a whole: Every recipient had anti-thymocyte globulin induction and about three years of tacrolimus plus steroids.

Sequencing was performed with immunoSEQ multiplex PCR; in TCRdb, only in-frame clones are kept and a portion is missing. The table lists around 77,000 clones, approximately 96% of them singletons, with about 0.56% in the top ten. On this clone: Its specificity is unknown.

CDR3 size: 17 residues. The germline gives CDR1 LNHNV, CDR2 YYDKDF (reference sequence). The V and J ends lost 7 bases and 4 bases, in that order; junction bases with no gene match: 15. Overall study results and limits: Declining HvG levels early post-transplant were linked to peak circulating GvH clone levels. Individuals carrying graft-donor T cell macrochimerism showed high graft-versus-host to host-versus-graft clonal ratios in allografts. GvH clones appeared in recipient marrow, some first in ileum or blood.

The chain links TRBV15 to TRBJ2-1; TRBD2 agrees at 8 bases. The specimen comprised unstimulated CD8+ T cells sorted from spleen or lymph node cells, sampled before intestinal transplant. The clonotype comes from a human donor who received an intestinal transplant. The CDR3 region has the DNA TGTGCCACCACTTATTCGGCGGGAGGCTTCCAATACAATGAGCAGTTCTTC. Its translation is CATTYSAGGFQYNEQFF.